The next 20 T cell receptor beta chains were all read from a single sample in a study of T cell responses to AZD1222 COVID-19 vaccine. Measured with immunoSEQ multiplex PCR; TCRdb has only the in-frame clones, and not every one. The sample holds over 100,000 clones, approximately 90% seen once. Sequencing was performed on peripheral blood, taken on day 0 of AZD1222 vaccination. These receptors were obtained from an adult in good health.

The chain links TRBV28 to TRBJ1-1; D uncertain. V lost 4 bases and J lost 0, with 3 bases in between. This CDR3 has 12 residues. Germline V gives CDR1 MDHEN, CDR2 SYDVKM. The CDR3 is CASSYVNTEAFF. The CDR3 DNA is TGTGCCAGCAGTTACGTGAACACTGAAGCTTTCTTT.

CDR3 nucleotides: TGTGCCAGCAGCAAGTCAGGGGATTCACCCCTCCACTTT. This translates into CASSKSGDSPLHF. The chain joins TRBV21-1 to TRBJ1-6; TRBD1 was called by the table and not checked on the DNA. TRBV21-1 is labeled a pseudogene. The CDR3 contains 13 residues.

The chain uses TRBV28 and TRBJ1-1; perhaps TRBD1 as D (5 bases). CDR1 and CDR2 from the germline V gene are MDHEN and SYDVKM. The V and J ends lost 3 bases and 7 bases respectively, with 9 bases between them. The CDR3 length is 12 residues. The CDR3 coding sequence is TGTGCCAGCAGTTTGGGTGGGGGTGAAGCTTTCTTT. Residues: CASSLGGGEAFF.

The J gene is TRBJ1-2, the V gene TRBV27; D ambiguous. This CDR3 is built from 16 residues. The germline V gene has CDR1 MNHEY and CDR2 SMNVEV (reference sequence). The V end was cut by 6 bases, the J end by 4 bases, with 21 bases between. The CDR3 is CASSLSGRLWSYGYTF. CDR3 in DNA: TGTGCCAGCAGCCTCTCCGGACGGCTATGGAGCTATGGCTACACCTTC.

The chain is built from TRBV7-2 and TRBJ2-7; D ambiguous. V was cut by 3 bases and J by 3 bases, with 12 bases left in between. The CDR3 consists of 14 residues. The germline CDR1 and CDR2 sequences are SGHTA and FQGNSA. The CDR3 sequence is CASSFSKSYYEQYF. For the CDR3, the DNA is TGTGCCAGCAGCTTTTCTAAATCCTACTACGAGCAGTACTTC.

The chain has TRBV6-5 and TRBJ1-2; TRBD1 matches 10 bases. This CDR3 is 15 amino acids long. Germline V CDR1 and CDR2: MNHEY, SVGAGI. The V and J ends lost 0 bases and 4 bases, in that order; junction bases with no gene match: 2. CDR3 sequence reads: CASSYSTGGGYGYTF. The CDR3 DNA reads TGTGCCAGCAGTTACTCGACAGGGGGCGGCTATGGCTACACCTTC.

This chain uses TRBV6-5 with TRBJ2-7; 8 nucleotides line up with TRBD1. The CDR3 extends over 14 amino acids. Germline V gene lookup returns CDR1 MNHEY and CDR2 SVGAGI. Trimming removed 8 bases from V and 4 bases from J; junction bases left unmatched: 10. The CDR3 sequence: CASDRDRRRYEQYF. CDR3 coding DNA: TGTGCCAGCGACCGGGACAGGCGCCGTTACGAGCAGTACTTC.

This clone was found a few times. This chain links TRBV4-3 with TRBJ1-4, with D possibly TRBD1 on 5 matching bases. The CDR3 is made up of 18 amino acids. V lost 0 bases to trimming and J lost 4 bases, with 18 bases between them. Germline-derived CDR1 and CDR2 are LGHNA and YSLEER. The CDR3 DNA sequence: TGCGCCAGCAGCCAAGATTGGGGCGGCGGAGGGCATAATGAAAAACTGTTTTTT. Its protein product is CASSQDWGGGGHNEKLFF.

The chain combines TRBV6-2 or TRBV6-3 with TRBJ1-4, with D tentatively TRBD1 (5 bases). Germline values: CDR1 MNHEY, CDR2 SVGEGT. V lost 0 bases, J lost 7 bases, and 15 bases lay in between. This CDR3 has 16 amino acids. CDR3 residues: CASSYSSGRVREKLFF. DNA of the CDR3: TGTGCCAGCAGTTACTCATCAGGGAGGGTGCGTGAAAAACTGTTTTTT.

The chain recombines TRBV6-6 with TRBJ1-1; TRBD1 matches 8 bases. This CDR3 comprises 16 residues. CDR1 and CDR2 from the germline V gene are MNHNY and SVGAGI (reference sequence). The trim removed 6 bases at V and 0 bases at J, leaving 9 bases unmatched. In DNA, the CDR3 is TGTGCCAGCAGCAGGGGGCGTGGAAATTTGAACACTGAAGCTTTCTTT. Encoded protein: CASSRGRGNLNTEAFF.

This sequence joins TRBV5-3 and TRBJ1-6; TRBD1 is a possible D gene (6 bases). TRBV5-3 is labeled an ORF, and its function is uncertain. The CDR3 loop spans 20 amino acids. V was trimmed by 0 bases and J by 13 bases, leaving 32 bases between them. CDR3 region: CARSLDWRQAQLNLIHPLHF. The CDR3 DNA is TGTGCCAGAAGCTTGGATTGGCGACAGGCGCAACTAAACCTAATTCACCCCCTCCACTTT.

The chain links TRBV7-9 to TRBJ2-1; tentative D call: TRBD1 (7 bases). The V end was cut by 3 bases, the J end by 8 bases, with 11 bases between. In germline, CDR1 is SEHNR, CDR2 FQNEAQ (reference sequence). This CDR3 has 13 amino acids. The CDR3 DNA reads TGTGCCAGCAGCTTGGAGGGACAGCATGAGCAGTTCTTC. Translation gives CASSLEGQHEQFF.

This sequence joins TRBV5-6 and TRBJ1-1, with D maybe TRBD1 (6 bases). Germline CDR1 SGHDT, CDR2 YYEEEE. Trimming removed 4 bases from V and 7 bases from J, with 17 bases in between. The CDR3 runs 14 residues. The DNA for the CDR3 is TGTGCCAGCAGCCCACTGGGGGGACACCTTGAAGCTTTCTTT. This encodes CASSPLGGHLEAFF.

This CDR3 reads CASSRKGTQDQPQHF. CDR3 bases: TGTGCCAGCAGCCGGAAAGGGACGCAGGATCAGCCCCAGCATTTT. The chain carries TRBV7-8 and TRBJ1-5; the D gene is possibly TRBD1 (5 bases). CDR3 length: 15 residues. CDR1 and CDR2 from the germline V gene are SGHVS and FQNEAQ. Trimming pared 5 bases from V and 5 bases from J, leaving 16 bases between.

The chain uses TRBV21-1 and TRBJ1-2; the tabulated D call, TRBD1, remains unverified against the DNA. TRBV21-1 is marked as a pseudogene. CDR3 length: 18 residues. DNA for the CDR3: TGTGCCAGCAGCAAAAGGGGGAAACAGGGGGATACTAACTATGGCTACACCTTC. This encodes CASSKRGKQGDTNYGYTF.

The chain uses TRBV5-4 and TRBJ2-5; TRBD2 matches at 16 bases. The CDR3 is 17 amino acids. Germline V gene lookup returns CDR1 SGHNT and CDR2 YYREEE (reference sequence). V lost 5 bases and J lost 5; bases outside the gene matches: 9. In DNA, the CDR3 is TGTGCCAGCAGGGACGGGACTAGCGGGGGGGCTTGGGAGACCCAGTACTTC. It encodes CASRDGTSGGAWETQYF. Full variable domain (remainder filled in from reference TRBV5-4 and TRBJ2-5): ETGVTQSPTHLIKTRGQQVTLRCSSQSGHNTVSWYQQALGQGPQFIFQYYREEENGRGNFPPRFSGLQFPNYSSELNVNALELDDSALYLCASRDGTSGGAWETQYFGPGTRLLVL.

This clone was picked up a small number of times. The CDR3 region is CASSAHLAFF. As DNA, the CDR3 is TGTGCCAGTAGTGCCCACTTGGCCTTCTTT. The genes are TRBV19 and TRBJ1-1; D is unresolved. The CDR3 is 10 amino acids. Germline loops: CDR1 LNHDA, CDR2 SQIVND (reference sequence). V lost 5 bases and J 14 bases, leaving 12 bases between the germline ends.

The sample holds one count of this clone. CDR3: CASWEGNGYTF. The DNA for the CDR3 is TGTGCCTCCTGGGAGGGGAATGGCTACACCTTC. The chain is built from TRBV28 and TRBJ1-2, with D perhaps matching TRBD1 (5 bases). CDR1 is MDHEN, CDR2 SYDVKM, per germline. The CDR3 contains 11 residues. V was shortened by 11 bases and J by 6 bases, with 13 bases between the two germline ends.

This clone was counted a single time. The J gene is TRBJ2-3, the V gene TRBV7-3, with 8 bases lining up with TRBD2. The CDR3 is made up of 18 amino acids. After removal of 3 bases from V and 3 bases from J, the junction contained 14 bases not matched to a gene. CDR1 is SGHTA, CDR2 FQGTGA, per germline. CDR3 in DNA: TGTGCCAGCAGCTTGTACGGGGGGGCCCCTCCTAGGACAGATACGCAGTATTTT. It is translated as CASSLYGGAPPRTDTQYF.

The rearrangement uses TRBV7-6 and TRBJ1-3; D unresolved. The V gene's germline CDR1 is SGHVS and CDR2 FNYEAQ. Trimming cost V 0 bases and J 0 bases, with 6 bases left between them. The CDR3 totals 15 residues. Here the CDR3 reads CASSLAGPSGNTIYF. The CDR3 nucleotides read TGTGCCAGCAGCTTAGCAGGGCCCTCTGGAAACACCATATATTTT.